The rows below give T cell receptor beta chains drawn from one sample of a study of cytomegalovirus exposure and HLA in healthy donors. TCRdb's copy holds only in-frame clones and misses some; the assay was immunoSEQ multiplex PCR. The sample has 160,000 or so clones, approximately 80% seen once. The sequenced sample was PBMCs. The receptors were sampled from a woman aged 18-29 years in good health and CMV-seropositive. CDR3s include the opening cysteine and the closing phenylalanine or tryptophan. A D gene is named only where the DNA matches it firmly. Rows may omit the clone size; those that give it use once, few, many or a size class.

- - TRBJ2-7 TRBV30 TGTGCCTGGAGCGTCGGACAGTCCTCCTACGAGCAGTACTTC CAWSVGQSSYEQYF
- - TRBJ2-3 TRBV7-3 TGTGCCAGCAGCTTAAACCAAAGACAGGCTAGGGAGGATACGCAGTATTTT CASSLNQRQAREDTQYF
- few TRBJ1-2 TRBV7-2 TGTGCCAGCAGCTTATTGGGGGCGCTTGGCTACACCTTC CASSLLGALGYTF
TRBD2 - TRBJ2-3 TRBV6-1 TGTGCCAGCAGTGAACTAGCGGGGCCAGATACGCAGTATTTT CASSELAGPDTQYF
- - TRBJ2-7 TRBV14 TGTGCCAGCAGCCCCGGACAGTTCTACGAGCAGTACTTC CASSPGQFYEQYF
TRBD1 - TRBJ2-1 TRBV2 TGTGCCAGCAGGCTACAGGGGGCGGCTAATGAGCAGTTCTTC CASRLQGAANEQFF
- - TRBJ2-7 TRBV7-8 TGTGCCAGCAGCTCCGGGACTTGGAGCTCCTACGAGCAGTACTTC CASSSGTWSSYEQYF
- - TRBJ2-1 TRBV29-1 TGCAGCGTTGAAGTGCCGGAGTTCTTC CSVEVPEFF
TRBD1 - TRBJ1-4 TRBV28 TGTGCCAGCAGTTTCGAACTTGACACAGGGGGCGCGTCTGTTGAAAAACTGTTTTTT CASSFELDTGGASVEKLFF
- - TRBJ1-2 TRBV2 TGTGCCAGCAGTGATGAGGGCAACTATGGCTACACCTTC CASSDEGNYGYTF
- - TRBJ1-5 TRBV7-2 TGTGCCAGCAGCTTAATACAGAGCAATCAGCCCCAGCATTTT CASSLIQSNQPQHF
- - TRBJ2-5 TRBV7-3 TGTGCCAGCAGCTTTCTGGGGAGGTGGGAGACCCAGTACTTC CASSFLGRWETQYF
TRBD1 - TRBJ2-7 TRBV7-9 TGTTCCAGCAGCGCCGACAGGGCTTACTACGAGCAGTACTTC CSSSADRAYYEQYF
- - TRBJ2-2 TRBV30 TGTGCCTGGAGTGTGGGGGCCACCGGGGAGCTGTTTTTT CAWSVGATGELFF
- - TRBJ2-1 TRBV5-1 TGCGCCAGCAGCTTGGATCGGGAAAAGAAGTTCTTC CASSLDREKKFF
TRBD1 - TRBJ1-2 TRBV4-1 TGCGCCAGCAGCCGTCCGACAGGGGACTATTCTAACTATGGCTACACCTTC CASSRPTGDYSNYGYTF
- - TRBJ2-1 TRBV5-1 TGCGCCACCAGAATAGACAGAAACAATGAGCAGTTCTTC CATRIDRNNEQFF
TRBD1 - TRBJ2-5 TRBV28 TGTGCCAGCAGTCCCCAGGGGGCCGATGAGACCCAGTACTTC CASSPQGADETQYF
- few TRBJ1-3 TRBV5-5 TGTGCCAGCAGCTGGGAGGAGTTCGGCGGTGGAAACACCATATATTTT CASSWEEFGGGNTIYF
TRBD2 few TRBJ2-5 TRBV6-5 TGTGCCAGCACCAATAGCGGGGCCGGGAAGACCCAGTACTTC CASTNSGAGKTQYF
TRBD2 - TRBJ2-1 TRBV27 TGTGCCAGCAGTCGGACTAGCGGGGGGGCTCCTGCCTACAATGAGCAGTTCTTC CASSRTSGGAPAYNEQFF
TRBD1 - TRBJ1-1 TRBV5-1 TGCGCCAGCAGCCCACGGGACAGCACCTTGAACACTGAAGCTTTCTTT CASSPRDSTLNTEAFF
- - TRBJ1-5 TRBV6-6 TGTGCCCTCTCTCGGGGAGACAATCAGCCCCAGCATTTT CALSRGDNQPQHF
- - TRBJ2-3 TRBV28 TGTGCCAGCAGTTTATGGGTCGAGGCAGATACGCAGTATTTT CASSLWVEADTQYF